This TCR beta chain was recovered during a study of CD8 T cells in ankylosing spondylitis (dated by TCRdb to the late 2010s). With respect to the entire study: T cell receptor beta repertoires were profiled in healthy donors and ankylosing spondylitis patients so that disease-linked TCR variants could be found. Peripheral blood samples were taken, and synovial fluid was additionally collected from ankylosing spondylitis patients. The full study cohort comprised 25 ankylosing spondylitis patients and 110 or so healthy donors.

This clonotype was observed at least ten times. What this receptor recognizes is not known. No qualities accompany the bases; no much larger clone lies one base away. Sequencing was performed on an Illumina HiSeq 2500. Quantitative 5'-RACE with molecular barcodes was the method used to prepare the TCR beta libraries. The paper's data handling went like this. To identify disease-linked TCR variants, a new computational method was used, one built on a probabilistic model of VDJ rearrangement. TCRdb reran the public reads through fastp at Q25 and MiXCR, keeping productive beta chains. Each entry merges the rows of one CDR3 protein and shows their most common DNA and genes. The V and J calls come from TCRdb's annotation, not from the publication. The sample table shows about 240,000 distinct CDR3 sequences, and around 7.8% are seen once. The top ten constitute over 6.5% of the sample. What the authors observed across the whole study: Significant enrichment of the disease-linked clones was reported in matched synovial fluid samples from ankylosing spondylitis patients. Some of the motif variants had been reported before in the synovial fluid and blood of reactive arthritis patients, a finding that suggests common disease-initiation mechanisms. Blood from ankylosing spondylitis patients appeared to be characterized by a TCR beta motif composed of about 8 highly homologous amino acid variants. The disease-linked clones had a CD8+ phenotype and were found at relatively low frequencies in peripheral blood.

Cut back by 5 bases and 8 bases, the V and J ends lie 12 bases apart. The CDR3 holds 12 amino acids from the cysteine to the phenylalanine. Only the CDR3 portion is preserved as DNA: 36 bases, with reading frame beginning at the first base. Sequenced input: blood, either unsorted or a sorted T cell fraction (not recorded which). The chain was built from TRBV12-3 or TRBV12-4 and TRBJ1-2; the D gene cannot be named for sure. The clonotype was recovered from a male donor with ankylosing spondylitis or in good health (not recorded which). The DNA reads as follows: TGTGCCAGCAGTCCGGGTAGATGGGGCTACACCTTC. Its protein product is CASSPGRWGYTF.